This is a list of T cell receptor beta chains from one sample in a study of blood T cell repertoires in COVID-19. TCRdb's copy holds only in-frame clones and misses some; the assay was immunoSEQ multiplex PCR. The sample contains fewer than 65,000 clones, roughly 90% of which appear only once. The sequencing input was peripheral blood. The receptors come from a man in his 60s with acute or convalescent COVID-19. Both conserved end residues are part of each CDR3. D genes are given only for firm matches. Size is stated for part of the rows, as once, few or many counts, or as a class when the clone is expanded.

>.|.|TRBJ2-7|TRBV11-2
TGTGCCAGCAGCTTATCTCCTTACGAGCAGTACTTC
CASSLSPYEQYF
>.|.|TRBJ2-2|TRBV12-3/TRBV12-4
TGTGCCAGCCTCCGCGGTCGGACCGGGGAGCTGTTTTTT
CASLRGRTGELFF
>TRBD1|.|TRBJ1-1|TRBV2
TGTGCCAGCAAAGGACAGGGCGTGGGTGAAGCTTTCTTT
CASKGQGVGEAFF
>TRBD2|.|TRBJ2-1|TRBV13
TGTGCCAGCAGCTTCCCGGGACTAGCGGGATTAAGGACCTACAATGAGCAGTTCTTC
CASSFPGLAGLRTYNEQFF
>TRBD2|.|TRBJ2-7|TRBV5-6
TGTGCCAGCAGCAACCGACTAGCGGGAGGTCACTACGAGCAGTACTTC
CASSNRLAGGHYEQYF
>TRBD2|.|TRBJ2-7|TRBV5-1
TGCGCCAGCAGCTTGGATGGGGGGAGGGTCGAGCAGTACTTC
CASSLDGGRVEQYF
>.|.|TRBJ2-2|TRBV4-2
TGTGCCAGCAGCCAAGAGCGGCGCACCGGGGAGCTGTTTTTT
CASSQERRTGELFF
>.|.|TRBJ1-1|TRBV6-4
TGTGCCAGCAGTGTTGAGGATTCGGCTGAAGCTTTCTTT
CASSVEDSAEAFF
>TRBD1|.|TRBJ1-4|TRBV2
TGTGCCAGCAGCCTAGACAGGGCAACTAATGAAAAACTGTTTTTT
CASSLDRATNEKLFF
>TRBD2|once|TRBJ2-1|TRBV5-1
TGCGCCAGCAGCTTGGATAGCGGGGGGGCAAATGAGCAGTTCTTC
CASSLDSGGANEQFF
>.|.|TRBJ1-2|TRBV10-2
TGCGCCAGCAGTGAGATGGGGGGTGGCTACACCTTC
CASSEMGGGYTF
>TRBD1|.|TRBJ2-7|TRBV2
TGTGCCAGCGCCCGACCGAGGACAGGGCACGAGCAGTACTTC
CASARPRTGHEQYF
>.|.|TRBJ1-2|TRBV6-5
TGTGCCAGCAGTTACCTAGTCGGCAGGGTTGGCTATGGCTACACCTTC
CASSYLVGRVGYGYTF
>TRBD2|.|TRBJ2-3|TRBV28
TGTGCCAGCAGTTTTTCGGCTAGCGGGGGGGCCGCAGATACGCAGTATTTT
CASSFSASGGAADTQYF
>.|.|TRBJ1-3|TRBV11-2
TGTGCCAGCAGCTTAGTTCTTGGAAACACCATATATTTT
CASSLVLGNTIYF
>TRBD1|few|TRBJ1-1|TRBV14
TGTGCCAGCAGCCGGATGGGACAGGGGAGGGCTTTCTTT
CASSRMGQGRAFF
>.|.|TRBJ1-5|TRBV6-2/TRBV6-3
TGTGCCAGCAGTTACCGAGGGGGAGATCAGCCCCAGCATTTT
CASSYRGGDQPQHF
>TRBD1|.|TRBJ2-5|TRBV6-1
TGTGCCAGCAGTGAAGACAGGGGTTATGGGGAGACCCAGTACTTC
CASSEDRGYGETQYF
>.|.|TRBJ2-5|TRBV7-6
TGTGCCAGCAGCTTAGCGGGGGCGGCCCAAGAGACCCAGTACTTC
CASSLAGAAQETQYF
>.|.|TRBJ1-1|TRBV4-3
TGCGCCAGCACTTCCAGGGTTTGGGGCACTGAAGCTTTCTTT
CASTSRVWGTEAFF
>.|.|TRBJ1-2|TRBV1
TGCACCAGCAGCCCTTGGGGCAGCCCATATGGCTACACCTTC
CTSSPWGSPYGYTF
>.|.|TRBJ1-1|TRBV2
TGTGCCAGCAGTGAGGGGGCGATGAACACTGAAGCTTTCTTT
CASSEGAMNTEAFF
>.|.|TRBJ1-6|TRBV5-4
TGTGCCAGCAGCCGAGGTAGCTCCTATAATTCACCCCTCCACTTT
CASSRGSSYNSPLHF
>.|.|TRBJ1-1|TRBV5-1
TGCGCCAGCAGCCCTAATGGGGGCCAAGCTGAAGCTTTCTTT
CASSPNGGQAEAFF
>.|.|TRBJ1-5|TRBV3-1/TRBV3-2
TGTGCCAGCAGCCAAGATCATACTGGGGGGGGGAATCAGCCCCAGCATTTT
CASSQDHTGGGNQPQHF
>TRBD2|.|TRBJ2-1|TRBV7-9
TGTGCCAGCAGCTTTCGACTAGCAGGAACCAATGAGCAGTTCTTC
CASSFRLAGTNEQFF
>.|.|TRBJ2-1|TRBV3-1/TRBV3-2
TGTGCCAGCAGCCAATACGGGGATGAGCAGTTCTTC
CASSQYGDEQFF
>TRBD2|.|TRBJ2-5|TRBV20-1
TGCAGTGCTAGTCTAGCGGGGTTCCAAGAGACCCAGTACTTC
CSASLAGFQETQYF
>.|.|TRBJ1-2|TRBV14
TGTGCCAGCAGCCCAATGGGGGAGGGAGTATATGGCTACACCTTC
CASSPMGEGVYGYTF
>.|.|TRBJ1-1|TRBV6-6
TGTGCCAGCAGTCCCCCAAGGCAGGGGATAAGTAAGACTGAAGCTTTCTTT
CASSPPRQGISKTEAFF
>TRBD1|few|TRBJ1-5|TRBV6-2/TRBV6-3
TGTGCCAGCAGTTACGGACAGGGGCATCAGCCCCAGCATTTT
CASSYGQGHQPQHF